This TCR beta chain was captured in a study of control samples from healthy donors and cancer patients. From germline, CDR1 is SGHRS and CDR2 YFSETQ. Trimming shortened V by 4 bases and J by 1 base, and 10 bases separated the two germline ends. The CDR3 has 14 amino acids. The method was immunoSEQ multiplex PCR; TCRdb's version includes in-frame clones alone and lacks a portion of them. The sample carries approximately 120,000 clones, around 94% recorded once. The genes are TRBV5-1 and TRBJ2-3, with a possible D match to TRBD1 (5 bases). Sequencing input: PBMCs. This clonotype originated in an elderly man with head and neck cancer. CDR3 sequence reads: CASSPQTGTDTQYF. The CDR3 DNA is TGCGCCAGCAGCCCGCAGACAGGCACAGATACGCAGTATTTT.